These 16 T cell receptor beta chains originate from one sample sequenced in a study of cytomegalovirus exposure and HLA in healthy donors. PCR used 60 Vbeta primers and 13 Jbeta primers. Method: immunoSEQ multiplex PCR; TCRdb's copy keeps in-frame clones and lacks some. The sample records 110,000 to 150,000 clones, roughly 78% being singletons. The sample was PBMCs. These receptors were taken from a young man in good health and CMV-seropositive.

J is TRBJ2-2 and V is TRBV27; the match to TRBD2 covers 8 bases. The CDR3 is 16 amino acids. Unmatched junction bases numbered 6, after V lost 3 bases and J lost 3 bases. Germline CDR1 is MNHEY and CDR2 is SMNVEV (reference sequence). The CDR3 bases are TGTGCCAGCAGTTTGAGGGGACTAGGTTACACCGGGGAGCTGTTTTTT. This encodes CASSLRGLGYTGELFF.

The rearrangement uses TRBV27 and TRBJ1-1; TRBD1 might be the D (5 bases). The germline gives CDR1 MNHEY, CDR2 SMNVEV (reference sequence). The CDR3 has 13 residues. V was trimmed by 1 base and J by 9 bases, leaving 12 bases between them. The CDR3 DNA sequence: TGTGCCAGCAGTTTATTGGCGGGGGGTCAAGCTTTCTTT. It specifies CASSLLAGGQAFF.

The chain is built from TRBV4-2 and TRBJ2-3, with D possibly matching TRBD2 (5 bases). The CDR3 sequence is 17 residues long. V was trimmed by 0 bases and J by 7 bases, leaving 20 bases between them. The germline CDR1 and CDR2 sequences are LGHNA and YNFKEQ. The CDR3 sequence is CASSQDDNPGLANTQYF. The CDR3 DNA reads TGTGCCAGCAGCCAAGATGACAACCCAGGACTGGCAAATACGCAGTATTTT.

The CDR3 loop is CASSQLGSTNEKLFF. The CDR3 bases are TGTGCCAGCAGCCAACTCGGTTCAACTAATGAAAAACTGTTTTTT. The chain carries TRBV14 and TRBJ1-4, with D uncertain. With 2 bases removed from V and 0 bases from J, the gap between germline ends came to 7 bases. Germline CDR1 SGHDN, CDR2 FVKESK. This CDR3 is built from 15 residues. The full variable domain, rest sourced from reference TRBV14 and TRBJ1-4, is EAGVTQFPSHSVIEKGQTVTLRCDPISGHDNLYWYRRVMGKEIKFLLHFVKESKQDESGMPNNRFLAERTGGTYSTLKVQPAELEDSGVYFCASSQLGSTNEKLFFGSGTQLSVL.

CDR3 nucleotide sequence: TGTGCCAGTAACCAGGGGCCCAGGGCAGATACGCAGTATTTT. Its protein is CASNQGPRADTQYF. This chain joins TRBV19 and TRBJ2-3; tentative D call: TRBD1 (6 bases). V lost 7 bases, J lost 4 bases, and 15 bases lay in between. This CDR3 has 14 amino acids. CDR1 is LNHDA, CDR2 SQIVND, per germline (reference sequence).

This clone was found once. The chain has TRBV28 and TRBJ2-7; TRBD2 is a possible D gene (5 bases). V was clipped by 4 bases and J by 0 bases, with 16 bases between them. The CDR3 spans 16 residues. The V gene's germline CDR1 is MDHEN and CDR2 SYDVKM. CDR3 coding DNA: TGTGCCAGCAGTTCTTATCCAGCGGTTTTCTCCTACGAGCAGTACTTC. As protein: CASSSYPAVFSYEQYF.

This clone was seen more than once but under ten times. The chain employs TRBV6-6 and TRBJ2-7; TRBD1 is a possible D gene (6 bases). CDR1 is MNHNY and CDR2 is SVGAGI in the germline V gene (reference sequence). The CDR3 loop spans 15 amino acids. V lost 6 bases, J lost 0 bases, and 15 bases lay in between. The CDR3 sequence is CASSNLEGGSYEQYF. CDR3 DNA sequence: TGTGCCAGCAGCAACCTGGAAGGGGGCTCCTACGAGCAGTACTTC.

The rearrangement uses TRBV27 and TRBJ1-1, with TRBD1 as a possible D gene (6 bases). V lost 2 bases and J lost 10, with 17 bases in between. The germline V gene has CDR1 MNHEY and CDR2 SMNVEV (reference sequence). The CDR3 is 14 residues long. CDR3 in amino acids: CASSLDRQGIRAFF. CDR3 bases: TGTGCCAGCAGTTTAGATCGGCAGGGGATAAGAGCTTTCTTT.

This chain links TRBV19 with TRBJ2-2; no clear D. V was cut by 7 bases and J by 4 bases, with 13 bases left in between. This CDR3 comprises 14 residues. Germline CDR1 LNHDA, CDR2 SQIVND (reference sequence). The CDR3 sequence: CASIAASATGELFF. In DNA form, the CDR3 reads TGTGCCAGTATTGCGGCTAGTGCCACCGGGGAGCTGTTTTTT.

The chain employs TRBV18 and TRBJ1-2; perhaps TRBD1 as D (5 bases). Germline CDR1 is KGHSH and CDR2 is LQKENI. The CDR3 loop spans 17 amino acids. The V end lost 4 bases, the J end lost 4 bases, and 22 bases lay between the germline ends. In DNA, the CDR3 is TGTGCCAGCTCACTCCCGATTGCCAATGGGCAGGGCTATGGCTACACCTTC. As protein: CASSLPIANGQGYGYTF.

This chain uses TRBV6-1 with TRBJ2-1, with 11 positions matching TRBD2. The CDR3 contains 16 residues. Trimming removed 0 bases from V and 5 bases from J; junction bases left unmatched: 3. Germline values: CDR1 MNHNS, CDR2 SASEGT. CDR3 sequence (DNA): TGTGCCAGCAGTGAAGCAAGACTAGCGGGGAACAATGAGCAGTTCTTC. Amino acids: CASSEARLAGNNEQFF.

The chain recombines TRBV18 with TRBJ2-2, with D tentatively TRBD2 (6 bases). The CDR3 is 14 residues long. Trimming stripped 7 bases from V and 4 bases from J, with 13 bases between. CDR1 and CDR2 (germline): KGHSH, LQKENI. The CDR3 DNA reads TGTGCCAGCTGGCCGGGACTGAGCACCGGGGAGCTGTTTTTT. This codes for CASWPGLSTGELFF.

The CDR3 loop reads CATSRDRRTLYNEQFF. DNA of the CDR3: TGTGCCACCAGCAGAGATAGACGGACACTATACAATGAGCAGTTCTTC. V is TRBV15 and J is TRBJ2-1, with D tentatively TRBD1 (5 bases). CDR3 length: 16 amino acids. The germline CDR1 and CDR2 sequences are LNHNV and YYDKDF (reference sequence). Trimming removed 0 bases at V and 4 bases at J, with 13 bases between. Drawing the rest from reference TRBV15 and TRBJ2-1, the complete variable domain is DAMVIQNPRYQVTQFGKPVTLSCSQTLNHNVMYWYQQKSSQAPKLLFHYYDKDFNNEADTPDNFQSRRPNTSFCFLDIRSPGLGDTAMYLCATSRDRRTLYNEQFFGPGTRLTVL.

The J gene is TRBJ1-2, the V gene TRBV5-4, with TRBD1 matching 7 bases. The junction had 11 bases not matched to a gene; V was cut back by 4 bases and J by 8 bases. The CDR3 has 14 amino acids. The germline CDR1 and CDR2 sequences are SGHNT and YYREEE (reference sequence). CDR3 region: CASSTGQVSAGYTF. The DNA for the CDR3 is TGTGCCAGCAGCACCGGACAGGTCTCTGCCGGCTACACCTTC.

The genes are TRBV28 and TRBJ2-7, with D possibly being TRBD2 (6 bases). Per the germline V gene, CDR1 is MDHEN and CDR2 is SYDVKM. V dropped 7 bases and J dropped 0 bases, with 10 bases sitting between them. This CDR3 contains 13 residues. The CDR3 reads CASTPGGSYEQYF. The CDR3 DNA follows: TGTGCCAGCACCCCCGGGGGCTCCTACGAGCAGTACTTC.

With regard to this clone: Other DNA variants within this sample encode the same CDR3. The J gene is TRBJ1-1, the V gene TRBV28; perhaps TRBD1 as D (6 bases). This CDR3 has 14 residues. Germline CDR1 and CDR2: MDHEN and SYDVKM. V lost 3 bases and J 2 bases, leaving 10 bases between the germline ends. CDR3 amino acids: CASSFRGGNTEAFF. CDR3 in DNA: TGTGCCAGCAGTTTCCGAGGGGGAAACACTGAAGCTTTCTTT.